The 11 T cell receptor beta chains below come from one sample, sequenced in a study of blood T cell repertoires in COVID-19. Generated by immunoSEQ multiplex PCR, the TCRdb table keeps only in-frame clones and is missing some. The sample contains roughly 230,000 clones, 70% to 90% of which appear only once. The source material was peripheral blood. The receptors here all came from a man in his forties or fifties with acute or convalescent COVID-19.

The chain uses TRBV7-2 and TRBJ2-7; 9 bases agree with TRBD2. Germline assignment: CDR1 SGHTA and CDR2 FQGNSA. The V gene end was trimmed by 2 bases and the J gene end by 5 bases; junction bases not matched to a gene: 4. This CDR3 comprises 14 residues. The CDR3 sequence is CASSLSGTSNEQYF. The CDR3 DNA sequence: TGTGCCAGCAGCTTATCCGGGACTAGCAACGAGCAGTACTTC.

The chain links TRBV3-1 (or the pseudogene TRBV3-2) to TRBJ1-2; tentatively, D is TRBD1 (5 bases). The CDR3 totals 14 residues. V lost 5 bases and J 4 bases, leaving 14 bases between the germline ends. Germline V gene sequence: CDR1 LGHDT, CDR2 YNNKEL (reference sequence). The CDR3 sequence is CASSGAGELYGYTF. CDR3 nucleotide sequence: TGTGCCAGCAGCGGGGCGGGGGAGCTCTATGGCTACACCTTC.

This clone has only a few counts. The chain employs TRBV11-2 and TRBJ1-1; possibly TRBD1 for D (5 bases). The V end was cut by 2 bases, the J end by 1 base, with 8 bases between. There are 14 residues in the CDR3. Germline CDR1 reads SGHAT; CDR2 reads FQNNGV. CDR3 nucleotides: TGTGCCAGCAGCTTACAGGGTGGGAACACTGAAGCTTTCTTT. Encoded protein: CASSLQGGNTEAFF.

This CDR3 is CASSIKQAYGYTF. CDR3 DNA sequence: TGTGCCAGTAGTATAAAACAGGCCTATGGCTACACCTTC. The chain employs TRBV19 and TRBJ1-2; possible D gene TRBD1, 5 bases. This CDR3 has 13 residues. V lost 2 bases, J lost 4 bases, and 8 bases lay in between. Per the germline V gene, CDR1 is LNHDA and CDR2 is SQIVND (reference sequence).

V is TRBV5-1 and J is TRBJ2-1; TRBD1 is a possible D gene (7 bases). The length of the CDR3 is 16 residues. The germline gives CDR1 SGHRS, CDR2 YFSETQ. Trimming took 2 bases from V and 4 from J, leaving 16 bases between them. The CDR3 loop reads CASSFQGGGPYNEQFF. The CDR3 DNA reads TGCGCCAGCAGCTTCCAGGGGGGCGGCCCATACAATGAGCAGTTCTTC.

The chain combines TRBV7-2 with TRBJ2-7; D gene ambiguous. Germline V CDR1 and CDR2: SGHTA, FQGNSA. The CDR3 spans 13 residues. Deletions cut 2 bases from V and 4 bases from J, with 9 bases between. As DNA, the CDR3 is TGTGCCAGCAGCTTAAACTCCCCGTACGAGCAGTACTTC. Its protein product is CASSLNSPYEQYF.

This chain connects TRBV2 to TRBJ1-1, with 7 bases lining up with TRBD1. Germline-derived CDR1 and CDR2 are SNHLY and FYNNEI. J gave up 6 bases and V 3 bases, and 4 bases lay outside the gene matches. The CDR3 runs 13 residues. The CDR3 reads CASSEQGVAEAFF. CDR3 in DNA: TGTGCCAGCAGTGAGCAGGGGGTGGCTGAAGCTTTCTTT.

The rearrangement uses TRBV6-5 and TRBJ1-2, with D hard to call. Trimming removed 0 bases from V and 4 bases from J, with 9 bases in between. There are 14 residues in the CDR3. Germline assignment: CDR1 MNHEY and CDR2 SVGAGI. CDR3 amino acids: CASSYSTSFYGYTF. CDR3 DNA sequence: TGTGCCAGCAGTTACTCTACCAGTTTCTATGGCTACACCTTC.

The chain carries TRBV9 and TRBJ1-1, with D hard to call. This CDR3 has 15 amino acids. From germline, CDR1 is SGDLS and CDR2 YYNGEE. Trimming removed 3 bases from V and 2 bases from J, with 14 bases in between. The CDR3 DNA sequence: TGTGCCAGCAGCGCAGAGACGGGTGGCAACACTGAAGCTTTCTTT. Protein product: CASSAETGGNTEAFF.

The chain is built from TRBV5-1 and TRBJ2-7, with D possibly matching TRBD2 (7 bases). Looked up from germline, CDR1 is SGHRS and CDR2 is YFSETQ. Trimming removed 4 bases at V and 2 bases at J, with 19 bases between. The CDR3 sequence is 16 residues long. The chain's CDR3 is CASSPPRAGAAYEQYF. For the CDR3, the DNA is TGCGCCAGCAGCCCCCCGAGGGCGGGGGCCGCCTACGAGCAGTACTTC.

The genes are TRBV5-1 and TRBJ1-1; D unclear. Germline V CDR1 and CDR2: SGHRS, YFSETQ. The CDR3 totals 15 residues. Trimming removed 3 bases from V and 5 bases from J, with 17 bases in between. CDR3 DNA: TGCGCCAGCAGCTGGCAAGGGAGTGGGGATACTGAAGCTTTCTTT. This sequence encodes CASSWQGSGDTEAFF.